This T cell receptor (beta chain) was captured by sequencing in a study of blood T cell repertoires in COVID-19. Turning to the study itself: PBMCs, B-cell-depleted T cells, or T cells were the source of the cDNA or gDNA that made up the material.

This CDR3 comprises 16 residues. CDR1 SGDLS and CDR2 YYNGEE come from the germline V gene. The V end lost 0 bases, the J end lost 6 bases, and 18 bases lay between the germline ends. Methods used by the authors: Counts of nucleated cells, estimated from reference gene primer amplification, were obtained. Libraries were prepared by immunoSEQ multiplex PCR; TCRdb keeps only in-frame clonotypes and omits some of them. Clone size and the V and J calls come from that table; the DNA yielded D and trimming. The sample holds 50,000 to 70,000 clones, 88% seen once. The sequenced sample was peripheral blood. V is TRBV9 and J is TRBJ1-2; perhaps TRBD1 as D (5 bases). This TCR came from a man between 60 and 70 years old with acute or convalescent COVID-19. The CDR3 protein is CASSVDAGSLSDGYTF. The CDR3 DNA reads as TGTGCCAGCAGCGTAGATGCAGGGTCCCTCTCCGATGGCTACACCTTC. The full variable domain, its missing parts supplied by reference TRBV9 and TRBJ1-2, is DSGVTQTPKHLITATGQRVTLRCSPRSGDLSVYWYQQSLDQGLQFLIQYYNGEERAKGNILERFSAQQFPDLHSELNLSSLELGDSALYFCASSVDAGSLSDGYTFGSGTRLTVV.